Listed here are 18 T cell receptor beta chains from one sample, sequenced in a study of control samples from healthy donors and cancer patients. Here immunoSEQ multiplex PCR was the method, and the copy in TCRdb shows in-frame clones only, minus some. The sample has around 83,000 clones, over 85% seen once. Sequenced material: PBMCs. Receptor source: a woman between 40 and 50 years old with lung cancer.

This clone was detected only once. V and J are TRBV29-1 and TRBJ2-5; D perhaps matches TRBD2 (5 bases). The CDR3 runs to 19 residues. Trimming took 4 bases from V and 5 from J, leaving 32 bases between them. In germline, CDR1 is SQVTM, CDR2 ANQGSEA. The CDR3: CSVASKGGGSGSLQETQYF. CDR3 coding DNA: TGCAGCGTTGCTTCCAAAGGAGGAGGTTCTGGGTCTCTCCAGGAGACCCAGTACTTC. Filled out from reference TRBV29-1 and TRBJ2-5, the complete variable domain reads SAVISQKPSRDICQRGTSLTIQCQVDSQVTMMFWYRQQPGQSLTLIATANQGSEATYESGFVIDKFPISRPNLTFSTLTVSNMSPEDSSIYLCSVASKGGGSGSLQETQYFGPGTRLLVL.

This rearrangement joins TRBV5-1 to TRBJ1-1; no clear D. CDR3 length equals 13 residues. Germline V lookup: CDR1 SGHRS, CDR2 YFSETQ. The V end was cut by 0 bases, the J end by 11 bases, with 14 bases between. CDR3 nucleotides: TGCGCCAGCAGCTTGGAAGAGGGAATGCGTGCTTTCTTT. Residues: CASSLEEGMRAFF.

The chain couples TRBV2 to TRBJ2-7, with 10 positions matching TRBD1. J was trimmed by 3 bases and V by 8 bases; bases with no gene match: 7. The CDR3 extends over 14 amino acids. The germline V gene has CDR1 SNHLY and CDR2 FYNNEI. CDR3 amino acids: CASGKGQGVYEQYF. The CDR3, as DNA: TGTGCCAGCGGGAAAGGACAGGGGGTCTACGAGCAGTACTTC.

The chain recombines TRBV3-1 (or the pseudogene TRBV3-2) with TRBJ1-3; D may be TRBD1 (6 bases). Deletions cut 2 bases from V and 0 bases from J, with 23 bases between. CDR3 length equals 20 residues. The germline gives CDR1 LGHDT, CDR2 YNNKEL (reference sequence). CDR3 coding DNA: TGTGCCAGCAGCCAATTTAGGGCGGGGTCGGGGGCCGTCTCTGGAAACACCATATATTTT. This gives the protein CASSQFRAGSGAVSGNTIYF.

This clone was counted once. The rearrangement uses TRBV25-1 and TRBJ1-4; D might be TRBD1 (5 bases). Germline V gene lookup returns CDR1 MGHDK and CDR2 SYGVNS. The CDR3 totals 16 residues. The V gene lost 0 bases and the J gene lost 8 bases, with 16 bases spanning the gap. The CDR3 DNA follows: TGTGCCAGCAGTGAATATAGCCGGGGCCCACTGGAAAAACTGTTTTTT. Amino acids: CASSEYSRGPLEKLFF.

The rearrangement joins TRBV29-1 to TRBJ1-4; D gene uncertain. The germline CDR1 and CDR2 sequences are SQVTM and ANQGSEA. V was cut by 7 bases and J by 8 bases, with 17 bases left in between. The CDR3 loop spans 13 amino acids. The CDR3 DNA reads TGCAGCGCCAACGATGGCCCGGGAGAAAAACTGTTTTTT. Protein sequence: CSANDGPGEKLFF. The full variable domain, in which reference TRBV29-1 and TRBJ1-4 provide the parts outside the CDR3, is SAVISQKPSRDICQRGTSLTIQCQVDSQVTMMFWYRQQPGQSLTLIATANQGSEATYESGFVIDKFPISRPNLTFSTLTVSNMSPEDSSIYLCSANDGPGEKLFFGSGTQLSVL.

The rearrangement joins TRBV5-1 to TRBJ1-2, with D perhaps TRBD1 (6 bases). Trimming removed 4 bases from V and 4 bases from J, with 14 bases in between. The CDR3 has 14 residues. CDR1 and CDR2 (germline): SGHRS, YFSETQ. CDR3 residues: CASSTGTGTYGYTF. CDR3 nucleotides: TGCGCCAGCAGCACTGGTACAGGGACCTATGGCTACACCTTC.

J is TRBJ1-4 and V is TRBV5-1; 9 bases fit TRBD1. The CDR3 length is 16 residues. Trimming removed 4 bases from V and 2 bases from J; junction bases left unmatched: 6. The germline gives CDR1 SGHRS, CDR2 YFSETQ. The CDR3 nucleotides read TGCGCCAGCAGCCCGGGACAGGGTGAGACTAATGAAAAACTGTTTTTT. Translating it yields CASSPGQGETNEKLFF.

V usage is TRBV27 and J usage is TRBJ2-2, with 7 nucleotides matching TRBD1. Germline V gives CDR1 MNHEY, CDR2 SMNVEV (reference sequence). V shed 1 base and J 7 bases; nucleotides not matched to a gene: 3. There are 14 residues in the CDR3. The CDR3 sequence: CASSLFNRGGELFF. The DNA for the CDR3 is TGTGCCAGCAGTTTATTTAACAGGGGCGGGGAGCTGTTTTTT.

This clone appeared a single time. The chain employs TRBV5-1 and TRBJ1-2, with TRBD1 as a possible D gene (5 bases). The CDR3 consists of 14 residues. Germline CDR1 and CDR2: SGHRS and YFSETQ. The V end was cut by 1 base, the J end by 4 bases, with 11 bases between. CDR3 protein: CASSLYGAGYGYTF. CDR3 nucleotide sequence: TGCGCCAGCAGCTTGTATGGGGCGGGCTATGGCTACACCTTC.

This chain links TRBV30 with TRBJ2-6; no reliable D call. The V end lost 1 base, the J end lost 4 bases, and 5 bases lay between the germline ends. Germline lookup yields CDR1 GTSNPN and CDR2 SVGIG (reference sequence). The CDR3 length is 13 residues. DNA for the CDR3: TGTGCCTGGAGTGGGCCCGGGGCCAACGTCCTGACTTTC. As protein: CAWSGPGANVLTF.

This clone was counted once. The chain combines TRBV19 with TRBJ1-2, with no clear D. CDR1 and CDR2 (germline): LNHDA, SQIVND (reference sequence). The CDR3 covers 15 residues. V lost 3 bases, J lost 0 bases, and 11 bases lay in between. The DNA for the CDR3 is TGTGCCAGTAGTATCGGTTCCCTTACTAACTATGGCTACACCTTC. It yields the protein CASSIGSLTNYGYTF.

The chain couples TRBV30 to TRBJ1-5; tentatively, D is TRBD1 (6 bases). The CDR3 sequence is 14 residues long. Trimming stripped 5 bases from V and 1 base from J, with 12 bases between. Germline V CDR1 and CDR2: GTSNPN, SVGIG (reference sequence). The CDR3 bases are TGTGCCTGGGCGAAAGGGGGGAGCAATCAGCCCCAGCATTTT. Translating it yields CAWAKGGSNQPQHF.

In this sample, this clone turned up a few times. The CDR3 nucleotides read TGTGCCAGCAGTTTGGCAGGGAATCAGCCCCAGCATTTT. This encodes CASSLAGNQPQHF. The V gene is TRBV27, the J gene TRBJ1-5, with D maybe TRBD1 (5 bases). Trimming cost V 3 bases and J 4 bases, with 7 bases left between them. The CDR3 is 13 residues long. Germline V lookup: CDR1 MNHEY, CDR2 SMNVEV (reference sequence).

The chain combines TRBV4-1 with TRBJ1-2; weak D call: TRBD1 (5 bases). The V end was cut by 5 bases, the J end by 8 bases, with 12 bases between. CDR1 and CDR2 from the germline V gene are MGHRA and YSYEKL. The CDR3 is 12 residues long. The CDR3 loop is CASSEDNEGYTF. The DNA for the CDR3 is TGCGCCAGCAGCGAGGACAATGAGGGCTACACCTTC.

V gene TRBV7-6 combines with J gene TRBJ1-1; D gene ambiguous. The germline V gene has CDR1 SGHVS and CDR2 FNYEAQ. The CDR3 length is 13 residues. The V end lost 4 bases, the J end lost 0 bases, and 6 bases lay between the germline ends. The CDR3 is CASSSSLNTEAFF. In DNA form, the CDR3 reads TGTGCCAGCAGCTCCTCCTTGAACACTGAAGCTTTCTTT.

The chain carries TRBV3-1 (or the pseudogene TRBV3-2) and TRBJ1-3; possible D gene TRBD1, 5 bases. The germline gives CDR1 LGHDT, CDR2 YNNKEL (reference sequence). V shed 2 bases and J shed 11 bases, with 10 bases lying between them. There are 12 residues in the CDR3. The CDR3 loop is CASSQRVGAIYF. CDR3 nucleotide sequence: TGTGCCAGCAGCCAACGAGTGGGGGCCATATATTTT.

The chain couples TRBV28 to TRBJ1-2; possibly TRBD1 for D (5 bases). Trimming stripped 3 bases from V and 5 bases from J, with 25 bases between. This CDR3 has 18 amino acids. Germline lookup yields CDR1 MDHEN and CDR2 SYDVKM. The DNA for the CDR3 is TGTGCCAGCAGTTTGGCAGGGTTTCGAACCGACGGCGAGTATGGCTACACCTTC. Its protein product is CASSLAGFRTDGEYGYTF.